This T cell receptor beta chain derives from a study of graft-versus-host responses after intestinal transplantation. Trimming removed 5 bases from V and 0 bases from J, with 11 bases in between. Germline-derived CDR1 and CDR2 are SGHDT and YYEEEE. This CDR3 has 14 residues. This table comes from immunoSEQ multiplex PCR, and its TCRdb copy is limited to in-frame clones, with some not included. The table has roughly 96,000 clones, 90% to 95% seen once. In regard to this clone: The antigen remains unidentified.

The rearrangement uses TRBV5-6 and TRBJ1-2, with D possibly being TRBD1 (5 bases). This sequence originates from a human donor who received an intestinal transplant. The starting material was unstimulated CD8+ T cells sorted from spleen or lymph node cells, obtained before intestinal transplant. As DNA, the CDR3 is TGTGCCAGCAGACCCCAGGGTCCTAACTATGGCTACACCTTC. Translated: CASRPQGPNYGYTF. The complete variable domain, with remaining parts taken from reference TRBV5-6 and TRBJ1-2, reads DAGVTQSPTHLIKTRGQQVTLRCSPKSGHDTVSWYQQALGQGPQFIFQYYEEEERQRGNFPDRFSGHQFPNYSSELNVNALLLGDSALYLCASRPQGPNYGYTFGSGTRLTVV.